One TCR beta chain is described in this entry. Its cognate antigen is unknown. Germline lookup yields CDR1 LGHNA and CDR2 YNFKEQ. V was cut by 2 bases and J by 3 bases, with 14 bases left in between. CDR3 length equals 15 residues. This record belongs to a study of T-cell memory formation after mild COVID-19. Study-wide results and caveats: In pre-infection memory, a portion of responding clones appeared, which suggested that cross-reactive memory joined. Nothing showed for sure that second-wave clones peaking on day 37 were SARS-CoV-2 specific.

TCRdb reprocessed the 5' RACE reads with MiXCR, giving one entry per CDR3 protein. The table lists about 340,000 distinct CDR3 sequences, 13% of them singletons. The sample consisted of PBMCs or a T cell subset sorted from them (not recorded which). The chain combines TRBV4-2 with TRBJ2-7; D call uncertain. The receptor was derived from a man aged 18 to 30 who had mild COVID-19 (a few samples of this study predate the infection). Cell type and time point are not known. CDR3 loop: CASSQTAAQGYEQYF. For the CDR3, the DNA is TGTGCCAGCAGCCAAACGGCGGCACAAGGCTACGAGCAGTACTTC.